Here is one T cell receptor (beta chain) with its context. Per the original methods: Estimated nucleated cell counts came from reference gene primer amplification. The repertoire was sequenced with immunoSEQ multiplex PCR; TCRdb's copy has only in-frame clones and lacks some. The V and J calls and clone size were taken over from that table, and D and trimming were inferred from the DNA. There are approximately 240,000 clones in the sample; approximately 90% occur only once, and 2% to 2.5% lies in the top ten. This entry comes from a study of blood T cell repertoires in COVID-19. Turning to the study itself: Italy, Spain and the United States were the sources of the convalescent and acute COVID-19 samples.

Unmatched junction bases numbered 5, after V lost 6 bases and J lost 3 bases. Looked up from germline, CDR1 is SQVTM and CDR2 is ANQGSEA. CDR3 length: 13 residues. The sequenced material came from peripheral blood. This clonotype originated in a woman between 35 and 50 years old who had recovered from COVID-19. This chain connects TRBV29-1 to TRBJ1-5; 7 bases agree with TRBD1. The CDR3 DNA sequence: TGCAGCGTCGCAGGGGGGACCAATCAGCCCCAGCATTTT. This translates into CSVAGGTNQPQHF.